This T cell receptor (beta chain) was sequenced for a study of blood T cell repertoires in COVID-19. Background on the study: Some COVID-19 samples were acute and others convalescent; all came from the United States, Italy and Spain.

In the source study's methods: Researchers report that nucleated cell counts were estimated from reference gene primer amplification. Here immunoSEQ multiplex PCR was the method, and the copy in TCRdb shows in-frame clones only, minus some. V and J calls and clone size are copied from that table; D and trimming were computed from the DNA. The repertoire holds 85,000 to 120,000 clones, with roughly four fifths as singletons. The V and J ends lost 3 bases and 2 bases respectively, with 14 bases between them. The CDR3 runs to 16 residues. CDR1 and CDR2 (germline): LNHDA, SQIVND (reference sequence). This clone occurred a few times. Recruited during active infection, patients (from Seattle) were subsequently followed longitudinally.

Sequenced: peripheral blood. The origin of this receptor is a man aged 80 or over with COVID-19, enrolled during active disease. This chain uses TRBV19 with TRBJ2-1; a weak D match, TRBD2 (6 bases). The DNA for the CDR3 is TGTGCCAGTAGTATTTTGTCCGGGAGCCCCTACAATGAGCAGTTCTTC. Encoded protein: CASSILSGSPYNEQFF.